The 6 T cell receptor beta chains reported below all come from one sample, sequenced in a study of tumor-infiltrating lymphocytes in oesophageal squamous cell carcinoma. TCRdb reanalysed the PCR reads using MiXCR and keeps one entry per CDR3 protein. The sample gives 15,000 to 17,000 distinct CDR3 sequences, around 51% of which show up once; roughly 37% is in the top ten. The sequenced sample consisted of esophageal tumor tissue. These receptors were obtained from a female donor with esophageal squamous cell carcinoma.

This clonotype came up once. The CDR3 nucleotides are TGTGCCAGCAGCTTAGTGGGCAGGGTTGCAAACACCATATATTTT. Its protein product is CASSLVGRVANTIYF. The chain uses TRBV7-2 and TRBJ1-1, with D possibly TRBD1 on 5 matching bases. The J call may be mistaken, given a closer DNA end match to TRBJ1-3. Germline lookup yields CDR1 SGHTA and CDR2 FQGNSA. The CDR3 loop spans 15 amino acids.

The chain combines TRBV20-1 with TRBJ1-1; D is uncertain. The end of the DNA is better explained by TRBJ1-3, so the J call may be wrong. CDR1 is DFQATT, CDR2 SNEGSKA, per germline (reference sequence). This CDR3 contains 14 residues. In nucleotides, the CDR3 is TGCAGTGCTAGAGTCCAGGTCGGGGGAAACACCATATATTTT. Translating gives CSARVQVGGNTIYF.

The count of this clonotype is one. The CDR3 DNA sequence: TGTGCCAGCAGCTCGAGGACTAGCGGGAGGGATGAGCAGTTCTTC. Its translation is CASSSRTSGRDEQFF. V is TRBV11-2 and J is TRBJ2-1; 15 bases are shared with TRBD2. The V gene end was trimmed by 4 bases and the J gene end by 8 bases; junction bases not matched to a gene: 3. CDR3 size: 15 residues. Germline CDR1 and CDR2: SGHAT and FQNNGV.

V and J are TRBV7-8 and TRBJ2-3, with 9 bases lining up with TRBD2. The last part of the DNA fits TRBJ2-5 better; the J call may be wrong. From germline, CDR1 is SGHVS and CDR2 FQNEAQ. The CDR3 is 15 residues long. This CDR3 is CASSLDSGSAETQYF. CDR3 DNA sequence: TGTGCCAGCAGCTTGGATAGCGGGAGTGCTGAGACCCAGTACTTC.

This clonotype is a singleton in its sample. V and J are TRBV11-1 and TRBJ2-1, with D unclear. This CDR3 region has 14 residues. Germline V lookup: CDR1 SGHAT, CDR2 FQDESV (reference sequence). V lost 4 bases, J lost 0 bases, and 7 bases lay in between. CDR3 sequence (DNA): TGTGCCAGCAGCTCCCTCCCCTCCTACAATGAGCAGTTCTTC. As protein: CASSSLPSYNEQFF.

In regard to this clonotype: A clone one base away is much larger, so this may be a read error. The chain recombines TRBV6-1 with TRBJ2-7, with a tentative D call TRBD2 (6 bases). The V gene lost 8 bases and the J gene lost 7 bases, with 18 bases spanning the gap. Germline V gives CDR1 MNHNS, CDR2 SASEGT. This CDR3 is 13 amino acids long. CDR3 DNA sequence: TGTGCCAGCGGTGGACTAATGTACAATGAGCAGTACTTC. Translation gives CASGGLMYNEQYF.